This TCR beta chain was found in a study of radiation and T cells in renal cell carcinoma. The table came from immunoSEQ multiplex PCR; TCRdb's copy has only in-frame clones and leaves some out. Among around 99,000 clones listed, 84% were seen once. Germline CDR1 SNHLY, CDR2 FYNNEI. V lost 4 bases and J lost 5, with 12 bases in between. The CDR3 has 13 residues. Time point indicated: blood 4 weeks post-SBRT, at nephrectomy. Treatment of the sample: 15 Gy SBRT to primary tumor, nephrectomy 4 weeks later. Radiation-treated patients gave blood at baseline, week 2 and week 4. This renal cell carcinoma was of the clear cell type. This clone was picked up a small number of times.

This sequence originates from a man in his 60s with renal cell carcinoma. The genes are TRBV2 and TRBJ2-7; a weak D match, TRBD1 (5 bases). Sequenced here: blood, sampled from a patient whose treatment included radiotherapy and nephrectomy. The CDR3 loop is CASSVRARDEQYF. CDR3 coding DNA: TGTGCCAGCAGTGTCCGGGCCAGGGACGAGCAGTACTTC. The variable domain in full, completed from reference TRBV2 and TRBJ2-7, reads EPEVTQTPSHQVTQMGQEVILRCVPISNHLYFYWYRQILGQKVEFLVSFYNNEISEKSEIFDDQFSVERPDGSNFTLKIRSTKLEDSAMYFCASSVRARDEQYFGPGTRLTVT.